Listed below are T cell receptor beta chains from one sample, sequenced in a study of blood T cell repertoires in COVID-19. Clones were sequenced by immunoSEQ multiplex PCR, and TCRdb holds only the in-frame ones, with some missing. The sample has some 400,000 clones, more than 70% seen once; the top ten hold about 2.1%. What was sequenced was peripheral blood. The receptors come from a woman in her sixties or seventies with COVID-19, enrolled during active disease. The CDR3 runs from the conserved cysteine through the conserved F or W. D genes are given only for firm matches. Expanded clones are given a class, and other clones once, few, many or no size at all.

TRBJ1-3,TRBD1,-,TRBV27,TGTGCCAGCAGTCCCGGGACAGGAGGATCTGGAAACACCATATATTTT,CASSPGTGGSGNTIYF
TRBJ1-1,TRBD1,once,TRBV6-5,TGTGCCAGCAGTTACGGGGGACAGGGGACGACTGAAGCTTTCTTT,CASSYGGQGTTEAFF
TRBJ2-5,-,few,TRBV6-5,TGTGCCAGCAGTCACAGGGTTGAGACCCAGTACTTC,CASSHRVETQYF
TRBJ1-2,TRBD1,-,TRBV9,TGTGCCAGCAGCGGCGGGGACAGGGGAGTTTATGGCTACACCTTC,CASSGGDRGVYGYTF
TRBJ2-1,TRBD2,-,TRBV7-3,TGTGCCAGCAGCCGCGGGCTAGCGGGGGGCTGGGAGCAGTTCTTC,CASSRGLAGGWEQFF
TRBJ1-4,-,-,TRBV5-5,TGTGCCAGCAGCCGCGGCGGGGTTTCGACTAATGAAAAACTGTTTTTT,CASSRGGVSTNEKLFF
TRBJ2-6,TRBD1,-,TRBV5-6,TGTGCCAGCAGCTTGGCCGTGACAGGGGTACCTGGGGCCAACGTCCTGACTTTC,CASSLAVTGVPGANVLTF
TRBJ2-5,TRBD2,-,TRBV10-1,TGCGCCAGCAGTGAGTCACGAGCGGGGGGGCCAGAGACCCAGTACTTC,CASSESRAGGPETQYF
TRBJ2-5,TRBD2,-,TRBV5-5,TGTGCCAGCAGCGCCTCGGGACTACAAGAGACCCAGTACTTC,CASSASGLQETQYF
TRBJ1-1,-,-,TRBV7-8,TGTGCCAGCAGCTTATCGGGGAACACTGAAGCTTTCTTT,CASSLSGNTEAFF
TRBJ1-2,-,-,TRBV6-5,TGTGCCAGCAGTTACGGGCACTCTAACTATGGCTACACCTTC,CASSYGHSNYGYTF